This TCR beta chain was sequenced for a study of cytomegalovirus exposure and HLA in healthy donors. General observations from the study: Reports credit the classifier with highly specific, highly sensitive diagnosis of cytomegalovirus status. Most observed TCR sequences were rare, whereas some public TCRs were detected in many donors. Most CMV-associated TCR beta chains were later found to appear HLA-restricted.

CDR1 and CDR2 from the germline V gene are LNHDA and SQIVND (reference sequence). The V gene lost 1 base and the J gene lost 1 base, with 8 bases spanning the gap. CDR3 length: 14 residues. A multiplex PCR was run with 60 Vbeta primers and 13 Jbeta primers. In the original analysis: Unique TCR beta chains totaled roughly 79 million in a later count, with roughly 11 million of them shared. Sequencing was performed with immunoSEQ multiplex PCR; in TCRdb, only in-frame clones are kept and a portion is missing. V and J calls and clone size come straight from that table; D and trimming were deduced from the DNA. The repertoire holds some 86,000 clones, around 79% seen once, with around 15% in the top ten. Of note for this clone: Its antigen is still unknown.

The rearrangement links TRBV19 to TRBJ2-7; a possible D gene is TRBD1 (5 bases). This TCR was sampled from a woman between 35 and 50 years old in good health and CMV-seropositive. The specimen sequenced was PBMCs. For the CDR3, the DNA is TGTGCCAGTAGTATAGGACAGACATCCTACGAGCAGTACTTC. Translation gives CASSIGQTSYEQYF.